This TCR beta chain was captured by sequencing in a study of blood T cell repertoires in COVID-19. Some clones are missing from TCRdb's copy, which holds only in-frame ones; the method was immunoSEQ multiplex PCR. The sample includes approximately 300,000 clones, about nine tenths of them seen just once. The length of the CDR3 is 15 residues. Trimming took 3 bases from V and 1 from J, leaving 11 bases between them. Germline CDR1 and CDR2: MNHEY and SVGAGI. The origin of this receptor is a woman aged 18-35 years who had recovered from COVID-19. The J gene is TRBJ2-3, the V gene TRBV6-5; the D gene is possibly TRBD1 (5 bases). The sequencing sample was made of PBMCs or T cells enriched from blood (not recorded which). CDR3 region: CASSYGAERTDTQYF. CDR3 in DNA: TGTGCCAGCAGTTATGGGGCAGAACGCACAGATACGCAGTATTTT.